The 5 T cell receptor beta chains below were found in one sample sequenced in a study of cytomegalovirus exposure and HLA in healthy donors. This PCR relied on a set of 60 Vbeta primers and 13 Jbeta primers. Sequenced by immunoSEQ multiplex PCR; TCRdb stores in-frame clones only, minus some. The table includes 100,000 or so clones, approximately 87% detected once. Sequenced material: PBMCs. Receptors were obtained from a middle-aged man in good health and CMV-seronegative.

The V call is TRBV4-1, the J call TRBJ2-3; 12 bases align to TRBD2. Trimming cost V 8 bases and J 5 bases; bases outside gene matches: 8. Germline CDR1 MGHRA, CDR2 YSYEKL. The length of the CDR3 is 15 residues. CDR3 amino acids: CASGDLAGGEDTQYF. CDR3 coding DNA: TGCGCCAGCGGGGATCTAGCGGGGGGGGAAGATACGCAGTATTTT.

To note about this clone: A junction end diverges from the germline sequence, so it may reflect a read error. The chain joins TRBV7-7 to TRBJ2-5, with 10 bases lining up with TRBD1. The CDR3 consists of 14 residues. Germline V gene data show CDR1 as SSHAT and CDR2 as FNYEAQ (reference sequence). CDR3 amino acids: CASSPRQGAGTQYF. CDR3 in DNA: TGTGCTAGCAGCCCGCGACAGGGGGCAGGGACCCAGTACTTC.

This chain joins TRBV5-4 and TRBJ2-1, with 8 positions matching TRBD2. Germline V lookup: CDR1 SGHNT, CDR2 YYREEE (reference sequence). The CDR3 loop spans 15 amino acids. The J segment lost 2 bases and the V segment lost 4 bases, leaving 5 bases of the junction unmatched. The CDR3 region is CASSLTSGPYNEQFF. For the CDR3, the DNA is TGTGCCAGCAGCCTAACTAGCGGACCCTACAATGAGCAGTTCTTC.

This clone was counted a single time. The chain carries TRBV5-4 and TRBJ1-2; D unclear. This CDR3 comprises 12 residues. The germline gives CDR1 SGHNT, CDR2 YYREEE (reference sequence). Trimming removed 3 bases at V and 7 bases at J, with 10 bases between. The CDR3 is CASSSKESGYTF. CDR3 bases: TGTGCCAGCAGCTCGAAGGAGAGTGGCTACACCTTC.

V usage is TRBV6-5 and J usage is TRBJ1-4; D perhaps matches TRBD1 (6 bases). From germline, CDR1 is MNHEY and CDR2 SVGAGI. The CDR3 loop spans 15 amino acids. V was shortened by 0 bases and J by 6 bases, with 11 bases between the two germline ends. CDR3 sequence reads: CASSYSTGRYEKLFF. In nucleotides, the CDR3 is TGTGCCAGCAGTTACTCGACAGGACGGTATGAAAAACTGTTTTTT.